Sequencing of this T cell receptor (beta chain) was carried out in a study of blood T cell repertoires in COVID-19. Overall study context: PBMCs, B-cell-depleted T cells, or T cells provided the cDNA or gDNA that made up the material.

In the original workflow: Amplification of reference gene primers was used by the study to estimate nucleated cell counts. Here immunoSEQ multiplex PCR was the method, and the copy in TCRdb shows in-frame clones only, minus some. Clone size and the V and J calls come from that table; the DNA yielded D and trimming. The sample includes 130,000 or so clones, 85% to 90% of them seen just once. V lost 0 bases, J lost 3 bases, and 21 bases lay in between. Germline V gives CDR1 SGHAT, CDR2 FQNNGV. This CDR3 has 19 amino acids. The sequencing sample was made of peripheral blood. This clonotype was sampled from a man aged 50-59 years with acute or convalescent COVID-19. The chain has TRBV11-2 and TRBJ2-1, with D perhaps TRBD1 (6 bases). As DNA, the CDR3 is TGTGCCAGCAGCTTAGAGGGGGTCGGAGCGCGACAGGTCTACAATGAGCAGTTCTTC. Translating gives CASSLEGVGARQVYNEQFF. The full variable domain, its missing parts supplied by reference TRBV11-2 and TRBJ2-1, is EAGVAQSPRYKIIEKRQSVAFWCNPISGHATLYWYQQILGQGPKLLIQFQNNGVVDDSQLPKDRFSAERLKGVDSTLKIQPAKLEDSAVYLCASSLEGVGARQVYNEQFFGPGTRLTVL.